This is a list of T cell receptor beta chains from one sample in a study of early T cells in non-severe SARS-CoV-2 infection. TCRdb analysed the 5' RACE reads with MiXCR anew, one entry per CDR3 protein. The data show over 45,000 distinct CDR3 sequences, roughly a tenth seen once. Sequenced: whole blood. These receptor sequences come from an adult who was a healthcare worker with PCR-confirmed SARS-CoV-2 infection or an uninfected control (not recorded which). CDR3s leave out the opening cysteine and the closing phenylalanine or tryptophan.

V gene,J gene,CDR3 protein
TRBV7-9,TRBJ2-3,ASSYERVNTDTQY
TRBV27,TRBJ1-2,ASRSQGSTNYGYT
TRBV7-9,TRBJ1-1,ASSSDRGLWTEAF
TRBV7-3,TRBJ2-3,ASSLGSADTQY
TRBV5-5,TRBJ2-6,ASSLEGQAANVLT
TRBV20-1,TRBJ2-1,SARIAGGSYGF
TRBV18,TRBJ2-7,ASSPFGLAGGNEQY
TRBV15,TRBJ2-1,ATSRGFGGSYNEQF
TRBV15,TRBJ2-3,ATSRGAGGYVPSQY
TRBV5-6,TRBJ2-7,ASSQGIYEQY
TRBV7-9,TRBJ2-1,ASSLAGPVVNEQF
TRBV7-3,TRBJ2-7,ASSSGLAGGRSSYEQY
TRBV9,TRBJ2-1,ASSVTGMSNEQF
TRBV7-8,TRBJ1-1,ASSPMDRGSGNTEAF
TRBV5-1,TRBJ2-5,ASSFLASQETQY
TRBV7-9,TRBJ2-5,ASSLGGLLETQY
TRBV2,TRBJ2-3,ASTGLPQDTQY
TRBV6-2/TRBV6-3,TRBJ2-7,ASSYPDGGYEQY
TRBV29-1,TRBJ1-2,SVTGQGEYGYT
TRBV7-2,TRBJ2-2,ASSLDGSPTGELF
TRBV2,TRBJ2-1,ASSEGPGGNEQF
TRBV30,TRBJ2-3,AWTRDKGLAGTTDTQY
TRBV7-3,TRBJ2-2,ASSPEIGTVNTGELF
TRBV7-2,TRBJ2-7,ASSLGLGAREQY
TRBV19,TRBJ1-2,ASTQQQPYGYT
TRBV7-9,TRBJ1-2,ASSARGQAENGYT
TRBV20-1,TRBJ2-7,SARIGGGPEQY
TRBV7-9,TRBJ1-1,ASSRGQMNTEAF
TRBV3-1,TRBJ2-7,ASSRWDREYEQY
TRBV7-2,TRBJ2-4,ASSYRGNIQY
TRBV12-3/TRBV12-4,TRBJ2-1,ASSSGNMDEQF
TRBV7-2,TRBJ2-7,ASSPFALAYEQY
TRBV7-8,TRBJ2-7,ASSLREYGTGEQY
TRBV3-1,TRBJ2-1,ASSQETFTSYNEQF
TRBV29-1,TRBJ2-3,SVLAGGGDTQY
TRBV11-2,TRBJ2-7,ASSNFGQDAGYEQY
TRBV27,TRBJ2-7,ASTGSSYEQY
TRBV7-2,TRBJ1-6,ASSFRAGTGGSPLH
TRBV7-9,TRBJ1-4,ASSVGTLTNEKLF
TRBV30,TRBJ2-1,AWRGFLPEQF
TRBV20-1,TRBJ1-2,SASQGSYGYT
TRBV6-4,TRBJ2-3,ASSEGQGGTDTQY
TRBV5-1,TRBJ2-2,AIPRGVPGELF
TRBV20-1,TRBJ2-2,SARTSGSFGELF
TRBV29-1,TRBJ2-7,SVGQDYEQY
TRBV27,TRBJ1-6,ASKTRTGQDSPLH
TRBV12-3/TRBV12-4,TRBJ2-3,ASSPRTGGGDTQY
TRBV5-5,TRBJ1-1,ASSLGWAGWNTEAF
TRBV12-3/TRBV12-4,TRBJ2-3,ASSFWGPTDTQY
TRBV9,TRBJ2-3,ASSVGGDNTDTQY
TRBV10-1,TRBJ2-7,ASSESQGPGEQY
TRBV5-1,TRBJ2-7,ASRREPQEVDEQY
TRBV11-2,TRBJ2-2,ASSSTGRNTGELF